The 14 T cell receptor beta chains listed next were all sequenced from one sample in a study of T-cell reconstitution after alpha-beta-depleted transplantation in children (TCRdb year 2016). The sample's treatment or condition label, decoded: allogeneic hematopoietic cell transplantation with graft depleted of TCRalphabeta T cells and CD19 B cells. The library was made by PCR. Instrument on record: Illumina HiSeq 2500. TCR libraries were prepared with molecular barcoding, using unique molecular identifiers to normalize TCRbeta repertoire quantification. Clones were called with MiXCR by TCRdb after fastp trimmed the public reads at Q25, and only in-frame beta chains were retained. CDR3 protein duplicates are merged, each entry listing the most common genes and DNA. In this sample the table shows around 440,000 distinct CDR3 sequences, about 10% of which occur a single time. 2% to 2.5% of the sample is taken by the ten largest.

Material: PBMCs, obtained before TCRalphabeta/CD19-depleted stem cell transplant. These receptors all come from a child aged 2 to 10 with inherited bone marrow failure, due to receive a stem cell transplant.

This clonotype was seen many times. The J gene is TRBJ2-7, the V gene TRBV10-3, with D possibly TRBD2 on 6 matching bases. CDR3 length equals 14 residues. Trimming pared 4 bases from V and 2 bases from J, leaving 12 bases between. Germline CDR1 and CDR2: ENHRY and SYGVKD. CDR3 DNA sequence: TGTGCCATCAGTGGGGGTAGCGGCCCCTACGAGCAGTACTTC. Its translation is CAISGGSGPYEQYF.

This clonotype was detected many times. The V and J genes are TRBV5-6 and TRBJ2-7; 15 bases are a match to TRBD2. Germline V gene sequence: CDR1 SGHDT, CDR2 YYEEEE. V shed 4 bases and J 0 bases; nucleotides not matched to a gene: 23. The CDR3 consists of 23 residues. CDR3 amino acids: CASSVEYGTAGLAGGLGSYEQYF. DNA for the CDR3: TGTGCCAGCAGCGTGGAATACGGGACAGCTGGACTAGCGGGAGGGCTGGGCTCCTACGAGCAGTACTTC. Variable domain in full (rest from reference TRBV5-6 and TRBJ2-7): DAGVTQSPTHLIKTRGQQVTLRCSPKSGHDTVSWYQQALGQGPQFIFQYYEEEERQRGNFPDRFSGHQFPNYSSELNVNALLLGDSALYLCASSVEYGTAGLAGGLGSYEQYFGPGTRLTVT.

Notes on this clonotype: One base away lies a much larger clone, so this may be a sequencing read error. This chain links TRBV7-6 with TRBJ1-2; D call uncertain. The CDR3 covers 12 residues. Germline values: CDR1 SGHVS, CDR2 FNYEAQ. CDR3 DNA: TGTGCCAGCAGCTCGCGGGATCATGGCTACAACTTC. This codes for CASSSRDHGYNF.

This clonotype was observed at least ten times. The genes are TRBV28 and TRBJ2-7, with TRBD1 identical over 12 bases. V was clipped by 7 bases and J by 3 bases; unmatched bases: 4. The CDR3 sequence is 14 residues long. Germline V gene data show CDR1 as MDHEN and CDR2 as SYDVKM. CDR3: CASKGQGALYEQYF. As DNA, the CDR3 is TGTGCCAGCAAGGGACAGGGGGCCCTCTACGAGCAGTACTTC.

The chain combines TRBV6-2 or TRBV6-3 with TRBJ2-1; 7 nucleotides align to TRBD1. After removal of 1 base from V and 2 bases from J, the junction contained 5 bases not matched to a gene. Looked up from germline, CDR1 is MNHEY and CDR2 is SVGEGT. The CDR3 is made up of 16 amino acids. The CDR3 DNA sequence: TGTGCCAGCAGTTACTTGGACAGGCCAGCCTACAATGAGCAGTTCTTC. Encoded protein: CASSYLDRPAYNEQFF.

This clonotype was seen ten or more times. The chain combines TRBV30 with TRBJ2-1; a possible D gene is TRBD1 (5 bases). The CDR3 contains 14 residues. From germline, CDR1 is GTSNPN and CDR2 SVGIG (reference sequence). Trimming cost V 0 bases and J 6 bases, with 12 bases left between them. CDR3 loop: CAWSVPAGSNEQFF. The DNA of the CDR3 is TGTGCCTGGAGTGTACCGGCAGGGTCCAATGAGCAGTTCTTC.

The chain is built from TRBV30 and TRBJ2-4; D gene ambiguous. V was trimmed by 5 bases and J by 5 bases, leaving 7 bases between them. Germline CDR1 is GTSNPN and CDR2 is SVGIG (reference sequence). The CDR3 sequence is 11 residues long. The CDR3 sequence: CAWGKENIQYF. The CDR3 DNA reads TGTGCCTGGGGCAAGGAAAACATTCAGTACTTC.

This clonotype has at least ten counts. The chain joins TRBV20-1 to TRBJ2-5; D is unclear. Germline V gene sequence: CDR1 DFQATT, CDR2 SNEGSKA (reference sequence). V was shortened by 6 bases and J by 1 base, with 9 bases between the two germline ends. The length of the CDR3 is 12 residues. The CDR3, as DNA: TGCAGTGCCCTGCGTAGCCAAGAGACCCAGTACTTC. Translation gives CSALRSQETQYF.

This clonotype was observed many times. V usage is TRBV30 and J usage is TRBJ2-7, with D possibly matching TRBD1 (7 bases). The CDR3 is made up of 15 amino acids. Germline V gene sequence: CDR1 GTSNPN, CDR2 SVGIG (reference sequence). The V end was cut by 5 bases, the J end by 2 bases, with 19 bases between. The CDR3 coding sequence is TGTGCCTGGTCCGGGAGACAGGGTATTGCCTACGAGCAGTACTTC. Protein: CAWSGRQGIAYEQYF.

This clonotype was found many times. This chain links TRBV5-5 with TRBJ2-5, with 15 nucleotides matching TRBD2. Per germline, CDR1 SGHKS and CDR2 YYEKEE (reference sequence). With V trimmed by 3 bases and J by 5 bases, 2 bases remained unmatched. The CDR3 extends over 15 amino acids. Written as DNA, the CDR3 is TGTGCCAGCAGCTCAGGACTAGCGGGAGGGGAGACCCAGTACTTC. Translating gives CASSSGLAGGETQYF.

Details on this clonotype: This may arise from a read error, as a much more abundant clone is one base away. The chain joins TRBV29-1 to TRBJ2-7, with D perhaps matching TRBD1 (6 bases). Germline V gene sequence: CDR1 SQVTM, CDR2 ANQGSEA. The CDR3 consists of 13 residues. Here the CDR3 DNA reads TGCAGCGTTGACGGACAGACAGGCTACGGGCAGTACTTC. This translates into CSVDGQTGYGQYF.

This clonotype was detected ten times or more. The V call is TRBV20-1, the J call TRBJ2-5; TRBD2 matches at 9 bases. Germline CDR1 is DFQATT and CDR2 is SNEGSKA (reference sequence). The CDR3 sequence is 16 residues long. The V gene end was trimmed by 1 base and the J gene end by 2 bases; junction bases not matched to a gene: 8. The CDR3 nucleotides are TGCAGTGCTAGAGGTCCTACAACTAGCGGGCAAGAGACCCAGTACTTC. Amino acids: CSARGPTTSGQETQYF.

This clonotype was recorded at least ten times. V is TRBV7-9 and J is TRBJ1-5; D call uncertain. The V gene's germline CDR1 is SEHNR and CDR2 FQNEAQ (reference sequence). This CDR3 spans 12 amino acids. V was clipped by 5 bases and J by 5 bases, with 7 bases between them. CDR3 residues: CASSLLDQPQHF. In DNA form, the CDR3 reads TGTGCCAGCAGCCTGCTAGATCAGCCCCAGCATTTT.

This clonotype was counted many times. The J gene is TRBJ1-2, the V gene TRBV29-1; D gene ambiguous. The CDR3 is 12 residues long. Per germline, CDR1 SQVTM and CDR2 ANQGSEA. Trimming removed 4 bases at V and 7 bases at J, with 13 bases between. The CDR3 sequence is CSVGAKGSGYTF. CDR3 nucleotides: TGCAGCGTTGGAGCTAAGGGCTCTGGCTACACCTTC.